A selection of T cell receptor beta chains follows, all from one sample in a study of T cell changes during pregnancy in multiple sclerosis. TCRdb's copy holds only in-frame clones and misses some; the assay was immunoSEQ multiplex PCR. Of about 57,000 clones listed, around 89% are singletons. Sequencing used peripheral blood, obtained after pregnancy. The receptor set was obtained from a female donor with multiple sclerosis, enrolled in a pregnancy study. CDR3s leave out the opening cysteine and the closing phenylalanine or tryptophan. D genes are given only for firm matches.

CDR3 | J | V | D
ATSLPSGGAYEQY | TRBJ2-7 | TRBV15 | TRBD2
ASSVQGFSYNEQF | TRBJ2-1 | TRBV9 | -
ASSLTGGNTEAF | TRBJ1-1 | TRBV7-3 | -
ASSFWTGLQETQY | TRBJ2-5 | TRBV7-9 | -
ASSFLVGGYEQY | TRBJ2-7 | TRBV19 | -
AWSGHGEGTISGYT | TRBJ1-2 | TRBV30 | -
ASSPGQSEGTLNYGYT | TRBJ1-2 | TRBV28 | TRBD1
ASSQEPYPGLPGDEQF | TRBJ2-1 | TRBV4-2 | -
ASRSTSGNYGYT | TRBJ1-2 | TRBV5-1 | -
ASSVALSGNTIY | TRBJ1-3 | TRBV9 | -
ASSFQQGMGETQY | TRBJ2-5 | TRBV7-2 | -
ASSVRGQGKGQY | TRBJ2-7 | TRBV5-4 | TRBD1
ASSLGGGFPYEQY | TRBJ2-7 | TRBV7-3 | -
AWSADRVGGYT | TRBJ1-2 | TRBV30 | TRBD1
SVGGIDGYEQY | TRBJ2-7 | TRBV29-1 | -
ASSQGGRAYGYT | TRBJ1-2 | TRBV4-1 | -
ASGEQAVNTEAF | TRBJ1-1 | TRBV6-1 | -
ASSQGQGGEKLF | TRBJ1-4 | TRBV5-1 | TRBD1
ASSIEASGRYQETQY | TRBJ2-5 | TRBV19 | TRBD2
ASSLLWGAGNTIY | TRBJ1-3 | TRBV27 | -
ASSFYRVPNYGYT | TRBJ1-2 | TRBV7-2 | -
ASGDREATEAF | TRBJ1-1 | TRBV12-5 | TRBD1
ASSPFVRGYTEAF | TRBJ1-1 | TRBV5-1 | -
ASSFGQSNEKLF | TRBJ1-4 | TRBV28 | -
SVGQLSYYGYT | TRBJ1-2 | TRBV29-1 | -
ASSLGGTGGAQPQH | TRBJ1-5 | TRBV5-6 | TRBD1
ASSPQGRGATEEETQY | TRBJ2-5 | TRBV28 | -
ASTGILRTDTQY | TRBJ2-3 | TRBV5-4 | -
AWTSWADRVSSYEQY | TRBJ2-7 | TRBV30 | TRBD1
ASSAQGELYHGYT | TRBJ1-2 | TRBV28 | TRBD1
ASSPVAHEQY | TRBJ2-7 | TRBV7-9 | -
ASDRGQRPEQY | TRBJ2-7 | TRBV2 | -